This TCR beta chain derives from a study of T cells in Graves' hyperthyroidism and ophthalmopathy. General study points: The model predicted ophthalmopathy a median roughly 6.3 months before onset.

It was considered stable Graves' hyperthyroidism when ophthalmopathy did not progress within 18 months. Patients were excluded for uncontrolled infection, other autoimmune disease, pregnancy or lactation. Clinical symptoms, serum thyroxine, TRAb, thyroid ultrasound and orbital computed tomography informed diagnoses. Ten or more counts support this clonotype. Its antigen is not known. Germline V gives CDR1 SGHTA, CDR2 FQGTGA. The CDR3 spans 14 residues. The V end lost 3 bases, the J end lost 8 bases, and 14 bases lay between the germline ends. RNA transcripts were the template for amplifying TCR beta CDR3 regions. First-round RT-PCR targeting the TCR CDR3 was performed with the HTBI primer set. TCRdb used MiXCR to reprocess the multiplex PCR reads, holding one entry per CDR3 protein. The sample shows roughly 740,000 distinct CDR3 sequences, over 15% of them seen only once.

The sequenced sample consisted of blood. V and J are TRBV7-3 and TRBJ2-1; D possibly matches TRBD1 or TRBD2 (5 bases each). This TCR derives from a young man with Graves' hyperthyroidism. The CDR3 protein is CASSFLSGGDEQFF. In nucleotides, the CDR3 is TGTGCCAGCAGCTTCCTCTCTGGGGGTGATGAGCAGTTCTTC.